A single sample is the source of the 18 T cell receptor beta chains below, sequenced in a study of T cell repertoires in cytomegalovirus infection. Each CDR3 protein is one row after TCRdb ran MiXCR on the reads. The sample lists about 130,000 distinct CDR3 sequences; approximately 9.2% were seen once. Specimen: PBMCs. The receptor set was obtained from a human donor in good health (CMV status not recorded). Some clones in this sample may be carry-over from other donors' samples.

The genes are TRBV29-1 and TRBJ1-2; weak D call: TRBD1 (6 bases). Germline V gene sequence: CDR1 SQVTM, CDR2 ANQGSEA. Between the trimmed V and J ends, which lost 4 bases and 7 bases, there was a span of 19 bases. The CDR3 covers 14 residues. CDR3 amino acids: CSVGVVGGSSGYTF. CDR3 bases: TGCAGCGTTGGAGTGGTGGGGGGCTCGAGTGGCTACACCTTC.

In this sample, this clonotype turned up a few times. The chain has TRBV7-9 and TRBJ2-7; TRBD1 matches 10 bases. Germline loops: CDR1 SEHNR, CDR2 FQNEAQ (reference sequence). The CDR3 totals 14 residues. V lost 5 bases and J lost 5; bases outside the gene matches: 6. The CDR3 loop is CASSLRQGADEQYF. The CDR3 bases are TGTGCCAGCAGCCTTCGACAGGGGGCGGACGAGCAGTACTTC. Full variable domain (missing parts from reference TRBV7-9 and TRBJ2-7): DTGVSQNPRHKITKRGQNVTFRCDPISEHNRLYWYRQTLGQGPEFLTYFQNEAQLEKSRLLSDRFSAERPKGSFSTLEIQRTEQGDSAMYLCASSLRQGADEQYFGPGTRLTVT.

This clonotype was recorded at least ten times. The chain links TRBV7-2 to TRBJ2-1; 16 bases agree with TRBD2. CDR3 size: 16 residues. Germline-derived CDR1 and CDR2 are SGHTA and FQGNSA. V lost 4 bases to trimming and J lost 7 bases; unmatched junction nucleotides: 4. CDR3 residues: CASSSGLAGGQNEQFF. The CDR3 region has the DNA TGTGCCAGCAGCTCGGGACTAGCGGGGGGGCAAAATGAGCAGTTCTTC.

The rearrangement joins TRBV5-1 to TRBJ2-1; TRBD2 matches 10 bases. There are 15 residues in the CDR3. The germline V gene has CDR1 SGHRS and CDR2 YFSETQ. Trimming cost V 5 bases and J 6 bases; bases outside gene matches: 8. The CDR3, as DNA: TGCGCCAGCAGGGGCCTCCGGACTAGCGGCAATGAGCAGTTCTTC. Amino acids: CASRGLRTSGNEQFF.

This chain links TRBV14 with TRBJ1-2; no reliable D call. Trimming removed 2 bases from V and 5 bases from J, with 15 bases in between. This CDR3 has 15 residues. Germline V gene sequence: CDR1 SGHDN, CDR2 FVKESK. CDR3 loop: CASSQYLRRDYGYTF. In nucleotides, the CDR3 is TGTGCCAGCAGCCAATATCTCCGAAGGGATTATGGCTACACCTTC.

The chain is built from TRBV6-5 and TRBJ2-7, with a tentative D call TRBD2 (5 bases). Germline CDR1 is MNHEY and CDR2 is SVGAGI. This CDR3 spans 14 amino acids. The ends were cut back, 6 bases at V and 2 bases at J, with 14 bases in the middle. The CDR3 region has the DNA TGTGCCAGCAGGCCCGGGTACGGGGCCTACGAGCAGTACTTC. Its protein product is CASRPGYGAYEQYF.

The CDR3 nucleotides read TGCAGTGGGGCCAGGGATGGCTACACCTTC. It encodes CSGARDGYTF. The chain is built from TRBV20-1 and TRBJ1-2; tentatively, D is TRBD1 (5 bases). Trimming took 7 bases from V and 6 from J, leaving 9 bases between them. Germline CDR1 and CDR2: DFQATT and SNEGSKA (reference sequence). The CDR3 is made up of 10 amino acids.

In its sample, this clonotype was seen many times. The chain recombines TRBV12-3 or TRBV12-4 with TRBJ1-2; a weak D match, TRBD1 (6 bases). V lost 3 bases and J 4 bases, leaving 9 bases between the germline ends. The CDR3 has 13 residues. The CDR3 loop is CASSFRDTYGYTF. The DNA of the CDR3 is TGTGCCAGCAGTTTCCGGGACACCTATGGCTACACCTTC.

This clonotype came up a few times. This rearrangement joins TRBV28 to TRBJ2-7, with 7 bases aligning to TRBD1. Germline V gene data show CDR1 as MDHEN and CDR2 as SYDVKM. The CDR3 has 13 residues. The trim removed 6 bases at V and 0 bases at J, leaving 2 bases unmatched. CDR3 coding DNA: TGTGCCAGCAGACGGACAGGCTCCTACGAGCAGTACTTC. This encodes CASRRTGSYEQYF.

V and J are TRBV20-1 and TRBJ2-2; TRBD1 matches 9 bases. Per the germline V gene, CDR1 is DFQATT and CDR2 is SNEGSKA (reference sequence). This CDR3 region has 15 residues. With V trimmed by 6 bases and J by 5 bases, 10 bases remained unmatched. Here the CDR3 DNA reads TGCAGTGCGGATCCGGGACAGGGTCAAACCGGGGAGCTGTTTTTT. Its protein is CSADPGQGQTGELFF.

This clonotype was found many times. The chain recombines TRBV20-1 with TRBJ2-5, with a possible D match to TRBD2 (7 bases). The V gene lost 0 bases and the J gene lost 5 bases, with 13 bases spanning the gap. The CDR3 sequence is 14 residues long. Germline lookup yields CDR1 DFQATT and CDR2 SNEGSKA (reference sequence). The CDR3 sequence is CSARDRGGLETQYF. The CDR3 DNA is TGCAGTGCTAGAGATAGGGGGGGCCTGGAGACCCAGTACTTC.

The chain couples TRBV20-1 to TRBJ2-2; D perhaps matches TRBD2 (5 bases). There are 16 residues in the CDR3. Germline-derived CDR1 and CDR2 are DFQATT and SNEGSKA (reference sequence). Trimming cost V 3 bases and J 0 bases, with 14 bases left between them. The CDR3 sequence is CSASISPLANTGELFF. In nucleotides, the CDR3 is TGCAGTGCTAGTATTTCCCCACTAGCGAACACCGGGGAGCTGTTTTTT.

This clonotype has a count of ten or more. V is TRBV7-2 and J is TRBJ2-7; D unresolved. Trimming stripped 4 bases from V and 4 bases from J, with 14 bases between. Germline V gene sequence: CDR1 SGHTA, CDR2 FQGNSA. The CDR3 is 14 residues long. This CDR3 is CASSSGLSYYEQYF. Written as DNA, the CDR3 is TGTGCCAGCAGCTCTGGGCTATCTTATTACGAGCAGTACTTC.

The V and J genes are TRBV5-1 and TRBJ2-3; D ambiguous. The CDR3 has 14 residues. Trimming took off 8 bases at V and 3 bases at J, with 16 bases between the two ends. Germline assignment: CDR1 SGHRS and CDR2 YFSETQ. CDR3 nucleotide sequence: TGCGCCAGTACTACAGTGGGGTTAACAGATACGCAGTATTTT. Residues: CASTTVGLTDTQYF.

This clonotype was counted only a few times. The genes are TRBV11-2 and TRBJ2-1; weak D call: TRBD2 (6 bases). CDR1 and CDR2 (germline): SGHAT, FQNNGV. The CDR3 is 15 residues long. Trimming removed 1 base at V and 8 bases at J, with 15 bases between. CDR3 in DNA: TGTGCCAGCAGCTTAGCCGGGCTAGCGATGCATGAGCAGTTCTTC. Translation: CASSLAGLAMHEQFF.

The table lists this clonotype with a few counts. The chain has TRBV18 and TRBJ2-7; D uncertain. CDR3 length equals 14 residues. Per the germline V gene, CDR1 is KGHSH and CDR2 is LQKENI. V lost 1 base to trimming and J lost 0 bases, with 7 bases between them. The CDR3 reads CASSPLTTSYEQYF. In DNA form, the CDR3 reads TGTGCCAGCTCACCACTGACCACCTCCTACGAGCAGTACTTC.

This clonotype was detected many times. The chain combines TRBV12-5 with TRBJ1-2; D is uncertain. V dropped 1 base and J dropped 5 bases, with 14 bases sitting between them. The CDR3 sequence is 15 residues long. Germline V gene sequence: CDR1 LGHNT, CDR2 FRNRAP. CDR3 in amino acids: CASGLEHGRKYGYTF. The CDR3 region has the DNA TGTGCTAGTGGTTTGGAACACGGACGGAAATATGGCTACACCTTC.

This clonotype occurred once. This may be a read error: a much more frequent sequence differs by one nucleotide. This sequence joins TRBV28 and TRBJ2-2; 9 nucleotides align to TRBD1. The V gene's germline CDR1 is MDHEN and CDR2 SYDVKM. The CDR3 has 15 residues. The CDR3 DNA reads TGTGTCAGCACTCAGGGACAGGGTTTTTCCGGGGAGCTGTTTTTT. Protein sequence: CVSTQGQGFSGELFF.